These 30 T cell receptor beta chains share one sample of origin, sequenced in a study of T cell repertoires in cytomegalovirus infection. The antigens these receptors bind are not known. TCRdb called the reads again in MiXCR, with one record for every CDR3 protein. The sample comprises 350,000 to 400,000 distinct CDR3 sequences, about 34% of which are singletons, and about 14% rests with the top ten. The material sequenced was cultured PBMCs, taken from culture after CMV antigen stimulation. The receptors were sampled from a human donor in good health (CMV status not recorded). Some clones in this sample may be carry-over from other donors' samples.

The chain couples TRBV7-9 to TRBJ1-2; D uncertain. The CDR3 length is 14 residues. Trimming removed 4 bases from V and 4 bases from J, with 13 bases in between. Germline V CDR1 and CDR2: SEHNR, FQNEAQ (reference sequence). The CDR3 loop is CASSSSTDFYGYTF. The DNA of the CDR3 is TGTGCCAGCAGCTCCTCGACGGATTTCTATGGCTACACCTTC.

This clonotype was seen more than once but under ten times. Written as DNA, the CDR3 is TGCGCCAGCAGTGTCCCGACAGGGGTTGGAGAGACCCAGTACTTC. It translates to CASSVPTGVGETQYF. V usage is TRBV23-1 and J usage is TRBJ2-5; 8 nucleotides match TRBD1. TRBV23-1 is filed as an ORF, its function uncertain. This CDR3 spans 15 amino acids. With V trimmed by 5 bases and J by 4 bases, 9 bases remained unmatched.

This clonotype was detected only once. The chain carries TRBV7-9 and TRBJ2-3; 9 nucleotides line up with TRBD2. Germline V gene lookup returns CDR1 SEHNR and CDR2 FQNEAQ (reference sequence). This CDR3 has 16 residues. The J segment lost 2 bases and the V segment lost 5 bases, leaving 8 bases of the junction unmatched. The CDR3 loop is CASSPSTSGVTDTQYF. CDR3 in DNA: TGTGCCAGCAGCCCGTCGACTAGCGGAGTCACAGATACGCAGTATTTT.

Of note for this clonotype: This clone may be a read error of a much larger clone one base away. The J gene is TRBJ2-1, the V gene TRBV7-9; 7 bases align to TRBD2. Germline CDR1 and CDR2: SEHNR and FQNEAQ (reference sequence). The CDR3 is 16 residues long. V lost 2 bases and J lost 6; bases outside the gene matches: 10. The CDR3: CASSLSGSGAFNEQFF. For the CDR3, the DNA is TGTGCCAGCAGCTTATCCGGCAGCGGGGCCTTCAATGAGCAGTTCTTC.

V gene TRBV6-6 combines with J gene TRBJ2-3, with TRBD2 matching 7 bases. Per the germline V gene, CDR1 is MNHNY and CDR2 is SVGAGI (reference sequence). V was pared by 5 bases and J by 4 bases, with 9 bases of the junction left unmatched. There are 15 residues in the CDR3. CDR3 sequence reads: CASSTSGIAADTQYF. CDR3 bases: TGTGCCAGCAGTACGAGCGGGATTGCCGCAGATACGCAGTATTTT.

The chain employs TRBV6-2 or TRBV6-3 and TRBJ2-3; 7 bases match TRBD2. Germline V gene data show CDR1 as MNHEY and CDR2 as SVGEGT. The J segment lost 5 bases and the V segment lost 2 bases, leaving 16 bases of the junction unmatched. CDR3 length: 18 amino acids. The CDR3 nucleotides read TGTGCCAGCAGTTACCCGACTGGGGCGGGAGTGTACGGAGATACGCAGTATTTT. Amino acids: CASSYPTGAGVYGDTQYF.

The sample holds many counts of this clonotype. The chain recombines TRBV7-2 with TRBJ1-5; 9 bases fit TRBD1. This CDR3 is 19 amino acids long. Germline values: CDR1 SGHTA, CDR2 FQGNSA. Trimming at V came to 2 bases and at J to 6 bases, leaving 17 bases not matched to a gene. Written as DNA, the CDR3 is TGTGCCAGCAGCTTAATTTCTACTTTTGCGGGACAGGGTACTCAGCCCCAGCATTTT. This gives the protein CASSLISTFAGQGTQPQHF.

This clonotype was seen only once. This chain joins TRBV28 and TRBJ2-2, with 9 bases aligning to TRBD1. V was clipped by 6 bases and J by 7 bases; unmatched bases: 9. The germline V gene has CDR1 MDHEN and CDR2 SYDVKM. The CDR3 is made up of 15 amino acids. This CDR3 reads CASRVTGGESGELFF. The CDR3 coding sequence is TGTGCCAGCAGAGTCACAGGGGGCGAGAGCGGGGAGCTGTTTTTT.

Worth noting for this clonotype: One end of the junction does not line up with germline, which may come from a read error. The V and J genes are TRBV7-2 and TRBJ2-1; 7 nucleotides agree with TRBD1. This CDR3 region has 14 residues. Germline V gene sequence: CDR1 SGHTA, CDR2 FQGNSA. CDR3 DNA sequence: TGTGTCAGCAGCTTTGACAGGGACTACAATGAGCAGTTCTTC. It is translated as CVSSFDRDYNEQFF.

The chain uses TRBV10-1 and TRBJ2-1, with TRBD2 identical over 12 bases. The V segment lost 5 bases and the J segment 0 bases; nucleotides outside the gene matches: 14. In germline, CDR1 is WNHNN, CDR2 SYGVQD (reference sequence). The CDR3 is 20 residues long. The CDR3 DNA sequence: TGCGCCAGCAGTTGGTCCCAGCTAGCGGGAGGGTCCATCTCCTACAATGAGCAGTTCTTC. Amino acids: CASSWSQLAGGSISYNEQFF.

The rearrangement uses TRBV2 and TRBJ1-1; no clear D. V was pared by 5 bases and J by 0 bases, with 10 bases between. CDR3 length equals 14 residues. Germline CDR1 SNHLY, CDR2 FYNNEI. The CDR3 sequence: CASSKEYMNTEAFF. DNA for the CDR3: TGTGCCAGCAGTAAAGAATACATGAACACTGAAGCTTTCTTT.

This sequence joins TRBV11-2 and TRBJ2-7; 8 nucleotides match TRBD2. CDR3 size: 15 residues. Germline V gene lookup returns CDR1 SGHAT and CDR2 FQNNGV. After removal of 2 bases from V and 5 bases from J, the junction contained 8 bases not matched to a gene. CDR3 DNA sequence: TGTGCCAGCAGCTTACTAAGGACTAGCATGCACGAGCAGTACTTC. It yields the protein CASSLLRTSMHEQYF.

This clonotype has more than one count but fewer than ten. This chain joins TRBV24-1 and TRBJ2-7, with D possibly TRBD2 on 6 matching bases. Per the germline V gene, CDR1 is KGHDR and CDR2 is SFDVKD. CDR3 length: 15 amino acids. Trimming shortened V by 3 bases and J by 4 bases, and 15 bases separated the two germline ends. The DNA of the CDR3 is TGTGCCACCAGTGATCCGGGACGCGGGATTTACGAGCAGTACTTC. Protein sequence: CATSDPGRGIYEQYF.

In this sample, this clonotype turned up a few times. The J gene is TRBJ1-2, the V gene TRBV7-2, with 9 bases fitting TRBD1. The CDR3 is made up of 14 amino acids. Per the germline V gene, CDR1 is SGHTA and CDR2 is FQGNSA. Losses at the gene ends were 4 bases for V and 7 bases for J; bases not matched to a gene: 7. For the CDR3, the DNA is TGTGCCAGCAGCTATCTTACAGGGGGCGTTGGCTACACCTTC. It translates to CASSYLTGGVGYTF.

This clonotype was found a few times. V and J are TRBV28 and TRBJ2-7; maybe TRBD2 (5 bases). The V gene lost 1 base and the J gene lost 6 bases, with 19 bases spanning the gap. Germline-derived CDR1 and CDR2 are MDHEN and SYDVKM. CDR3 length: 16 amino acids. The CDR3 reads CASSLYRGGPFPEQYF. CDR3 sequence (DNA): TGTGCCAGCAGTTTATATCGGGGTGGGCCTTTTCCCGAGCAGTACTTC.

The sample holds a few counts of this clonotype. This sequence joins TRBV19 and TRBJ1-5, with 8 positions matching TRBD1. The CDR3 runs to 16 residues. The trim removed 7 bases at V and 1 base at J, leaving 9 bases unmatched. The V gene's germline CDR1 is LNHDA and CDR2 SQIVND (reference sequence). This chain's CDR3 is CASNPDRVGSNQPQHF. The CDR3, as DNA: TGTGCCAGTAACCCGGACAGGGTGGGGAGCAATCAGCCCCAGCATTTT.

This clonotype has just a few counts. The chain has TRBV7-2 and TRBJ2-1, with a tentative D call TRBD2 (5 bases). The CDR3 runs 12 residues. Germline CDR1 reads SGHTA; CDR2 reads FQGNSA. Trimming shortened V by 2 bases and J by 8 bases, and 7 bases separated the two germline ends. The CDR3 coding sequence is TGTGCCAGCAGCTTACACGGGGATGAGCAGTTCTTC. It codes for CASSLHGDEQFF.

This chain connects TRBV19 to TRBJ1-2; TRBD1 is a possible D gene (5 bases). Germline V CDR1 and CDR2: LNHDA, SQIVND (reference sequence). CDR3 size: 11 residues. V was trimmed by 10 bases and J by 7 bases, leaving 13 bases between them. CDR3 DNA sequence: TGTGCCAATCTCCCGAGGGGTGGCTACACCTTC. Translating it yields CANLPRGGYTF.

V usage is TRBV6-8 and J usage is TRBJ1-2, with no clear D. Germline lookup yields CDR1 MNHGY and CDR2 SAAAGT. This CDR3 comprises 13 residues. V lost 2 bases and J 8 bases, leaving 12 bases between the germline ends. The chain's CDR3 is CASSYVPRGGYTF. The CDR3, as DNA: TGTGCCAGCAGTTACGTCCCCCGCGGAGGCTACACCTTC.

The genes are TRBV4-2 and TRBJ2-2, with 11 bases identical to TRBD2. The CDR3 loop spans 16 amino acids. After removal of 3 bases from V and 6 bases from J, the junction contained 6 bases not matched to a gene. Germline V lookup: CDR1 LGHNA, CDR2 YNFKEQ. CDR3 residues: CASSHAGTSGPGELFF. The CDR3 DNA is TGTGCCAGCAGCCATGCCGGGACTAGCGGTCCCGGGGAGCTGTTTTTT.

The CDR3 nucleotides read TGTGCCAGTAGTATAGATCTATACGGGTCCGGCAATGAGCAGTTCTTC. Amino acid sequence: CASSIDLYGSGNEQFF. V gene TRBV19 combines with J gene TRBJ2-1; D is unresolved. There are 16 residues in the CDR3. V lost 0 bases to trimming and J lost 6 bases, with 15 bases between them. In germline, CDR1 is LNHDA, CDR2 SQIVND (reference sequence).

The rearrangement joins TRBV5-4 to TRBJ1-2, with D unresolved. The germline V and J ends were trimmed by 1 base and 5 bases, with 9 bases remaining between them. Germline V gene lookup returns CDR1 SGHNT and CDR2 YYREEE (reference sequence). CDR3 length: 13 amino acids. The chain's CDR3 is CASSLKVSYGYTF. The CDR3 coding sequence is TGTGCCAGCAGCTTGAAGGTATCTTATGGCTACACCTTC.

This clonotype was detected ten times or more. The CDR3 DNA follows: TGTGCCAGCAGCTTAACTAGCGGGCTTCCGTCTCGGCAGTACTTC. The encoded protein is CASSLTSGLPSRQYF. This chain connects TRBV7-2 to TRBJ2-4, with 9 bases identical to TRBD2. Germline loops: CDR1 SGHTA, CDR2 FQGNSA. The junction had 12 bases not matched to a gene; V was cut back by 2 bases and J by 13 bases. There are 15 residues in the CDR3.

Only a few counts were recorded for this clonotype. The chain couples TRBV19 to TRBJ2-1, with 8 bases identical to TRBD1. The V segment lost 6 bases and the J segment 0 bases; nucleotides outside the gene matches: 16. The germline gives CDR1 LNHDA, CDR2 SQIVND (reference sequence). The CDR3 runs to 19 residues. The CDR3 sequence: CASRLETGESSNSYNEQFF. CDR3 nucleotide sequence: TGTGCCAGTAGACTCGAGACAGGGGAGTCGTCAAACTCCTACAATGAGCAGTTCTTC.

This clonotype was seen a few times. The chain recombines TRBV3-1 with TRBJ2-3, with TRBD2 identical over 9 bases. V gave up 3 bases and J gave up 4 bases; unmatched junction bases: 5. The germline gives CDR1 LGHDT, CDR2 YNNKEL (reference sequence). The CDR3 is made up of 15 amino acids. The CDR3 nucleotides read TGTGCCAGCAGCCAGACTAGCGGAGGGGCAGATACGCAGTATTTT. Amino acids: CASSQTSGGADTQYF.

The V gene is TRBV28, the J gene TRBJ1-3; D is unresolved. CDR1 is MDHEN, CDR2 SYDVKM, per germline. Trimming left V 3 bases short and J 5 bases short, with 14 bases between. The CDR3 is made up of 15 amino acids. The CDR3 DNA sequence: TGTGCCAGCAGTTTTCAAACCGGTTGGAGAAACACCATATATTTT. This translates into CASSFQTGWRNTIYF. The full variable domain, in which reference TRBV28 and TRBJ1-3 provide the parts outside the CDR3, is DVKVTQSSRYLVKRTGEKVFLECVQDMDHENMFWYRQDPGLGLRLIYFSYDVKMKEKGDIPEGYSVSREKKERFSLILESASTNQTSMYLCASSFQTGWRNTIYFGEGSWLTVV.

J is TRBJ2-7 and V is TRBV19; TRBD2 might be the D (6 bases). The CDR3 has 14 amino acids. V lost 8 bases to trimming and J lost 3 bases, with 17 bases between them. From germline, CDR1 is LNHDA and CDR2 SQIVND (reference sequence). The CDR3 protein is CASSQAGLGYEQYF. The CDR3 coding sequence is TGTGCCAGTTCGCAAGCGGGCCTGGGCTACGAGCAGTACTTC.

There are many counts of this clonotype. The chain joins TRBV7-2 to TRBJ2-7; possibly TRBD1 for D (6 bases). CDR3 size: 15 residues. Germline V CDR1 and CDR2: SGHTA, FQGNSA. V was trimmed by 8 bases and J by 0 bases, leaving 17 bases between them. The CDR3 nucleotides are TGTGCCAGCCCAACGGCAGGGGCAAGCTCCTACGAGCAGTACGTC. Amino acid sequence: CASPTAGASSYEQYV.

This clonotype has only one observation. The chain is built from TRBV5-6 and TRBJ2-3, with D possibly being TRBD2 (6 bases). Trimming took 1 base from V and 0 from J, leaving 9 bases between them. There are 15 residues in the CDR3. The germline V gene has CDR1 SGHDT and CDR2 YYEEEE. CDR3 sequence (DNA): TGTGCCAGCAGCTTGCCGGGAGAGAGCACAGATACGCAGTATTTT. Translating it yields CASSLPGESTDTQYF.

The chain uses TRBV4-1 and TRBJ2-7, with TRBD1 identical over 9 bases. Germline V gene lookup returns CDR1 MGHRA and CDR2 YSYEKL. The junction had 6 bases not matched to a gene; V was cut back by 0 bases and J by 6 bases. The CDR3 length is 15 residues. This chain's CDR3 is CASSQESDRGFEQYF. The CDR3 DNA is TGCGCCAGCAGCCAAGAGTCGGACAGGGGTTTCGAGCAGTACTTC.